These T cell receptor beta chains were read from a single sample in a study of PD-1 blockade in classical Hodgkin lymphoma. The repertoire was sequenced with immunoSEQ multiplex PCR; TCRdb's copy has only in-frame clones and lacks some. The profile shows 55,000 to 75,000 clones, just over 90% of them singletons. The sample in question was peripheral blood mononuclear cells (PBMCs), obtained at baseline. Source of these receptors: a human donor with classical Hodgkin lymphoma. Both conserved end residues are part of each CDR3. D genes are given only for firm matches. The size of a clone is reported for some rows only, either as once, few or many, or as a class for expanded clones.

V gene	J gene	D gene	clone size	CDR3 protein	CDR3 DNA
TRBV7-2	TRBJ2-5	.	.	CASSLGWETQYF	TGTGCCAGCAGCTTAGGATGGGAGACCCAGTACTTC
TRBV10-2	TRBJ1-1	TRBD1	few	CASRVGQTLREAFF	TGCGCCAGCAGGGTGGGACAGACCCTACGGGAAGCTTTCTTT
TRBV2	TRBJ2-2	TRBD1	medium-sized	CASKLGTGDNTGELFF	TGTGCCAGCAAGCTCGGGACAGGGGACAACACCGGGGAGCTGTTTTTT
TRBV4-3	TRBJ2-7	.	.	CASSQDRGASYEQYF	TGCGCCAGCAGCCAAGACAGGGGGGCATCCTACGAGCAGTACTTC
TRBV7-6	TRBJ2-7	TRBD1	.	CASSPDRGAYEQYF	TGTGCCAGCAGCCCCGACAGGGGGGCCTACGAGCAGTACTTC
TRBV15	TRBJ2-7	.	.	CATSGGVYEQYF	TGTGCCACCAGCGGAGGCGTGTACGAGCAGTACTTC
TRBV5-1	TRBJ2-3	TRBD2	.	CASSPQGGRASTDTQYF	TGCGCCAGCAGCCCTCAGGGCGGGAGGGCCAGCACAGATACGCAGTATTTT
TRBV27	TRBJ2-1	.	.	CASNRGQGGYNEQFF	TGTGCCAGCAATAGGGGCCAGGGCGGCTACAATGAGCAGTTCTTC
TRBV6-5	TRBJ2-1	TRBD2	.	CASSWVGGSNEQFF	TGTGCCAGCAGTTGGGTGGGAGGGTCGAATGAGCAGTTCTTC
TRBV7-2	TRBJ2-5	.	once	CASSSYGTPQYF	TGTGCCAGCAGCTCCTACGGGACCCCCCAGTACTTC
TRBV6-5	TRBJ2-3	.	.	CASSNTVRTDTQYF	TGTGCCAGCAGTAACACCGTACGCACAGATACGCAGTATTTT
TRBV7-9	TRBJ2-4	.	.	CASLVLPGPIQYF	TGTGCCAGCCTGGTCCTCCCGGGACCCATTCAGTACTTC
TRBV2	TRBJ2-7	TRBD2	.	CASSALAGGSYEQYF	TGTGCCAGCAGTGCCCTAGCGGGAGGGTCCTACGAGCAGTACTTC
TRBV6-5	TRBJ2-5	TRBD2	few	CASNGGGAQETQYF	TGTGCCAGCAACGGCGGGGGGGCCCAAGAGACCCAGTACTTC
TRBV6-6	TRBJ2-2	.	.	CASSLTGELFF	TGTGCCAGCAGTCTGACCGGGGAGCTGTTTTTT
TRBV28	TRBJ1-3	.	once	CASSSNTIYF	TGTGCCAGCAGTTCGAACACCATATATTTT
TRBV27	TRBJ1-1	.	.	CASSLSPGVNTEAFF	TGTGCCAGCAGTTTATCGCCTGGGGTGAACACTGAAGCTTTCTTT
TRBV6-6	TRBJ2-5	.	.	CASSSSPPETQYF	TGTGCCAGCAGTTCGTCCCCCCCGGAGACCCAGTACTTC
TRBV2	TRBJ1-3	.	.	CASSDSEAGDSGNTIYF	TGTGCCAGCAGTGACTCGGAGGCAGGGGATTCTGGAAACACCATATATTTT
TRBV6-5	TRBJ1-6	.	.	CASSLPGHTNSPLHF	TGTGCCAGCAGTCTTCCGGGACACACTAATTCACCCCTCCACTTT
TRBV21-1	TRBJ1-5	.	.	CASSKVVRQNSNQPQHF	TGTGCCAGCAGCAAGGTTGTTCGACAGAATAGCAATCAGCCCCAGCATTTT
TRBV10-1	TRBJ2-3	.	.	CASSVRGSATDTQYF	TGCGCCAGCAGTGTTCGGGGGAGCGCCACAGATACGCAGTATTTT
TRBV6-5	TRBJ1-1	TRBD1	.	CASNIGQGNTEAFF	TGTGCCAGCAATATCGGACAGGGCAACACTGAAGCTTTCTTT
TRBV11-2	TRBJ1-1	TRBD1	.	CASSHPGQGKNTEAFF	TGTGCCAGCAGCCACCCGGGACAGGGGAAGAACACTGAAGCTTTCTTT
TRBV7-9	TRBJ2-7	TRBD2	few	CASSSGLAGSPYEQYF	TGTGCCAGCAGCTCCGGACTAGCGGGGTCACCCTACGAGCAGTACTTC
TRBV4-1	TRBJ2-5	.	.	CASSQGWGEETQYF	TGCGCCAGCAGCCAAGGGTGGGGTGAAGAGACCCAGTACTTC
TRBV5-1	TRBJ1-2	.	once	CASSVLAEGKYGYTF	TGCGCCAGCAGCGTGCTAGCGGAGGGGAAATATGGCTACACCTTC
TRBV5-1	TRBJ2-5	.	.	CASSSVRETQYF	TGCGCCAGCAGCTCGGTTCGCGAGACCCAGTACTTC
TRBV28	TRBJ1-1	TRBD1	.	CASSLWYRGLRGSTEAFF	TGTGCCAGCAGTTTATGGTACAGGGGGCTGCGAGGGAGCACTGAAGCTTTCTTT
TRBV9	TRBJ2-5	.	.	CASSARDHQETQYF	TGTGCCAGCAGCGCCCGGGACCATCAAGAGACCCAGTACTTC
TRBV19	TRBJ1-4	TRBD1	.	CASSPSWTGSTNEKLFF	TGTGCCAGTAGTCCATCCTGGACAGGCTCAACTAATGAAAAACTGTTTTTT